The source of this T cell receptor (beta chain) is a study of T-cell reconstitution after alpha-beta-depleted transplantation in children. Study-level points and caveats: T-cell counts and diversity were attributed mostly to newly produced T cells one year after transplant. In some patients, recipient T cells and intrathymic progenitors surviving conditioning explained high day-60 diversity.

Details on this clonotype: Its matching antigen is unknown.

TCRbeta library preparation incorporated unique molecular identifiers. TCRdb reanalysed the PCR reads using MiXCR and keeps one entry per CDR3 protein. Here the sample spans around 490,000 distinct CDR3 sequences, about an eighth being singletons. The sequence came from a female patient aged 2-15 years who had a stem cell transplant for aplastic anemia, so the T cells may come from the graft donor. The source was PBMCs, mostly from graft donor cells, collected 180 days after TCRalphabeta/CD19-depleted stem cell transplant.

The CDR3: CSVGQGRGTEAFF. The DNA of the CDR3 is TGCAGCGTGGGACAGGGTCGAGGCACTGAAGCTTTCTTT. This chain connects TRBV29-1 to TRBJ1-1, with 9 bases fitting TRBD1. Trimming cost V 6 bases and J 4 bases; bases outside gene matches: 6. Germline V CDR1 and CDR2: SQVTM, ANQGSEA. This CDR3 spans 13 amino acids. Variable domain in full (rest from reference TRBV29-1 and TRBJ1-1): SAVISQKPSRDICQRGTSLTIQCQVDSQVTMMFWYRQQPGQSLTLIATANQGSEATYESGFVIDKFPISRPNLTFSTLTVSNMSPEDSSIYLCSVGQGRGTEAFFGQGTRLTVV.